The 3 T cell receptor beta chains reported below all come from one sample, sequenced in a study of T cell clonality in common variable immunodeficiency (dated by TCRdb to 2013 to 2016). General findings and caveats noted by the study authors: Reportedly, TCRbeta sequences from CVID had fewer deletions and N-nucleotide insertions, and highly modified clones with 13 or more V deletions were absent from CVID.

Their recognized antigens are unknown. The receptor library was made with the immunoSEQ multiplex PCR assay. TCRdb obtained this table from immuneACCESS and retained in-frame rearrangements with V and J assigned. These tables miss some clones; where compared with another copy, unresolved V genes account for less than half of the shortfall, and the remainder is unexplained. The sample has about 34,000 clones on record, with no singletons. The top ten hold around 6.7% of the sample. Sequencing was performed on peripheral blood mononuclear cells. The receptors here all came from a human donor with common variable immunodeficiency.

With respect to this clone: Coverage ceases 3 residues before the CDR3 finishes, and the germline J gene fills in the end. This chain uses TRBV7-9 with TRBJ1-4; 8 bases are shared with TRBD1. Germline CDR1 reads SEHNR; CDR2 reads FQNEAQ (reference sequence). The CDR3 has 15 residues. Trimming at V came to 1 base and at J to 7 bases, leaving 5 bases not matched to a gene. The CDR3 is CASSLGQGRGEKLFF. The sequenced part of the CDR3 DNA is TGTGCCAGCAGCTTAGGACAGGGGCGCGGTGAAAAA.

There are many counts of this clone. CDR3 bases read: TGTGCCAGCAGCTTATACAGGAATTCCTACGAG. This sequence encodes CASSLYRNSYE. The CDR3 in its entirety is CASSLYRNSYEQYF. V is TRBV7-2 and J is TRBJ2-7, with D possibly being TRBD1 (5 bases). The CDR3 extends 3 residues past the end of the read, so its final part is completed from the germline J gene. Germline V gene lookup returns CDR1 SGHTA and CDR2 FQGNSA. V lost 2 bases and J 1 base, leaving 9 bases between the germline ends. The CDR3 is 14 residues long.

This clone occurred a few times. The CDR3 end falls 3 residues outside the read, so it is completed with the germline J gene. J is TRBJ2-3 and V is TRBV20-1; TRBD1 is a possible D gene (6 bases). Trimming removed 6 bases from V and 3 bases from J, with 13 bases in between. This CDR3 region has 13 residues. Germline V gene sequence: CDR1 DFQATT, CDR2 SNEGSKA (reference sequence). The DNA read from the CDR3 is TGCAGTGCCACAGGGTTTGTGACAGATACG. As protein: CSATGFVTDT. The whole CDR3 reads CSATGFVTDTQYF.